Detailed here is one T cell receptor beta chain. The data were obtained in a study of cytomegalovirus exposure and HLA in healthy donors. In germline, CDR1 is ENHRY, CDR2 SYGVKD. The CDR3 sequence is 15 residues long. The junction had 1 base not matched to a gene; V was cut back by 3 bases and J by 1 base. At sampling all donors were nominally healthy, likely with unrecorded immune exposures. The PCR was carried out with 60 Vbeta primers and 13 Jbeta primers. The protocol was immunoSEQ multiplex PCR, while the TCRdb copy is restricted to in-frame clones and leaves out a portion. Of some 120,000 clones listed, 78% are singletons.

The sequenced material came from PBMCs. This receptor was obtained from a man aged 25 to 40 in good health and CMV-seropositive. This chain uses TRBV10-3 with TRBJ2-2; 8 bases align to TRBD2. CDR3 bases: TGTGCCATCAGTGAACTAGCGGAGAACACCGGGGAGCTGTTTTTT. The encoded protein is CAISELAENTGELFF.